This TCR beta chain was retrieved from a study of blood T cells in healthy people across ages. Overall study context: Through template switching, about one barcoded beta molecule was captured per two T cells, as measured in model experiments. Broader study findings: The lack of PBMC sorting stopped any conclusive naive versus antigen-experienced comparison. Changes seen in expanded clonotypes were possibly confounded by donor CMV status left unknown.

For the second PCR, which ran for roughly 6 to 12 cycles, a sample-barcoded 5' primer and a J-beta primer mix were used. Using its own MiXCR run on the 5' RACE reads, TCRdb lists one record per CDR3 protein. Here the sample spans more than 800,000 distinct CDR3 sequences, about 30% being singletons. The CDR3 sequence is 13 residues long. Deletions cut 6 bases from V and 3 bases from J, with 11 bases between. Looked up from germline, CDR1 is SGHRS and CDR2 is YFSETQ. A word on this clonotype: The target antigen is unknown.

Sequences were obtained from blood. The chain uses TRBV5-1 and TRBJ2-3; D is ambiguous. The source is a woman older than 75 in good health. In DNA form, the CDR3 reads TGCGCCAGCAAAAAGGCAGGTACAGATACGCAGTATTTT. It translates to CASKKAGTDTQYF.